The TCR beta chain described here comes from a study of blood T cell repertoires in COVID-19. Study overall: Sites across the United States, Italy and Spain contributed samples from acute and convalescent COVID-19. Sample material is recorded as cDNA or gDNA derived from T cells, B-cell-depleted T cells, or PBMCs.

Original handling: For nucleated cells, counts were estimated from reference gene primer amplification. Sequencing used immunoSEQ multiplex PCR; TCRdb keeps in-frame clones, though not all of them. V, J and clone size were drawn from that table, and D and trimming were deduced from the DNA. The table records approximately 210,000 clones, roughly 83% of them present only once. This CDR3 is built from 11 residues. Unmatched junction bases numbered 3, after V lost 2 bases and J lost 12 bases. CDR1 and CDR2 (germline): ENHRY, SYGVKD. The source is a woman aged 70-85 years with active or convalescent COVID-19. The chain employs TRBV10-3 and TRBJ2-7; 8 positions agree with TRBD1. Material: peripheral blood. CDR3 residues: CAISEGDRLYF. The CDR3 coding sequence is TGTGCCATCAGTGAGGGGGACAGGCTGTACTTC.